Listed below are T cell receptor beta chains from one sample, sequenced in a study of T cell changes during pregnancy in multiple sclerosis. Clones were read by immunoSEQ multiplex PCR, and TCRdb kept only the in-frame ones, dropping some. The sample lists 30,000 to 40,000 clones, approximately 90% occurring once. Sequencing used CD4+ T cells from peripheral blood mononuclear cells, obtained after pregnancy. The receptors here all came from a female donor in good health, enrolled as a control in a pregnancy study. CDR3s include the opening cysteine and the closing phenylalanine or tryptophan. A D gene is named only where the DNA matches it firmly. Expanded clones are given a class, and other clones once, few, many or no size at all.

v_gene	d_gene	j_gene	abundance	CDR3nt	CDR3aa
TRBV7-3	TRBD2	TRBJ2-2	NA	TGTGCCAGCAGCTTAACGGCGGGAGGGCCCGGGGAGCTGTTTTTT	CASSLTAGGPGELFF
TRBV27	TRBD1	TRBJ2-2	once	TGTGCCAGCACCTTACAGGGGTCCGGGGAGCTGTTTTTT	CASTLQGSGELFF
TRBV6-5	NA	TRBJ1-1	NA	TGTGCCAGCAGTTATGTAAGGGGGAGGAACACTGAAGCTTTCTTT	CASSYVRGRNTEAFF
TRBV7-8	TRBD1	TRBJ1-2	NA	TGTGCCAGCAGCTTAGGGTTGTGGACAGGGGGCGGCTACACCTTC	CASSLGLWTGGGYTF
TRBV5-6	TRBD2	TRBJ2-7	NA	TGTGCCAGCAGTTCCGGACTAGCGGCAACCTACGAGCAGTACTTC	CASSSGLAATYEQYF
TRBV5-5	TRBD1	TRBJ2-3	NA	TGTGCCAGCAGCTTGGTATTAGTCGGACAGGTTACGCAGTATTTT	CASSLVLVGQVTQYF
TRBV21-1	NA	TRBJ2-1	NA	TGTGCCAGCCTCTATACTAGCGGAGGCTCCTACAATGAGCAGTTCTTC	CASLYTSGGSYNEQFF
TRBV6-1	TRBD2	TRBJ2-7	NA	TGTGCCAGCAGTACCCTAGCGGGGGGGCCTGGAGAGCAGTACTTC	CASSTLAGGPGEQYF
TRBV27	TRBD1	TRBJ2-5	NA	TGTGCCAGCAGGACAGGGGGCTATGAGACCCAGTACTTC	CASRTGGYETQYF
TRBV6-1	NA	TRBJ1-1	NA	TGTGCCAGCACCGAGGGGGTTGGGACGAACACTGAAGCTTTCTTT	CASTEGVGTNTEAFF
TRBV2	NA	TRBJ2-5	NA	TGTGCCAGCAGTGAAACTCGAGGGTTGGAGACCCAGTACTTC	CASSETRGLETQYF
TRBV19	TRBD1	TRBJ1-5	NA	TGTGCCAGTAGGCTACAGGGGGATGAAGGCAATCAGCCCCAGCATTTT	CASRLQGDEGNQPQHF
TRBV18	NA	TRBJ2-7	NA	TGTGCCAGCTCATCACTAGCCTACGAGCAGTACTTC	CASSSLAYEQYF
TRBV12-5	NA	TRBJ1-3	NA	TGTGCTAGTGGTTTGACCAGGGGCTCTGGAAACACCATATATTTT	CASGLTRGSGNTIYF
TRBV28	NA	TRBJ2-7	NA	TGTGCCAGCAGTTTAGTTACCAGCGACTCCTACGAGCAGTACTTC	CASSLVTSDSYEQYF
TRBV28	NA	TRBJ1-4	NA	TGTGCCAGCAGTGTTGACACGTATGAAAAACTGTTTTTT	CASSVDTYEKLFF
TRBV30	NA	TRBJ1-1	few	TGTGCCTGGAGTGGGGAGGGGGATGCTTTCTTT	CAWSGEGDAFF
TRBV7-6	NA	TRBJ2-3	NA	TGTGCCAGCAGCTTCGATTCTAAAAGGGGGGGAACCACAGATACGCAGTATTTT	CASSFDSKRGGTTDTQYF
TRBV5-1	NA	TRBJ2-2	NA	TGCGCCAGCAGTCGGGAGACTGATAACACCGGGGAGCTGTTTTTT	CASSRETDNTGELFF
TRBV4-1	NA	TRBJ2-3	few	TGCGCCAGCAGCCAAAGAGGGAGCACAGATACGCAGTATTTT	CASSQRGSTDTQYF
TRBV11-2	NA	TRBJ2-1	NA	TGTGCCAGCAGCTCGAGCTGGGCCGGTAGCTCCTACAATGAGCAGTTCTTC	CASSSSWAGSSYNEQFF
TRBV7-9	NA	TRBJ1-5	NA	TGTGCCAGCAGCTTAGGGGACCGGGGGGATCAGCCCCAGCATTTT	CASSLGDRGDQPQHF
TRBV9	TRBD1	TRBJ2-4	NA	TGTGCCAGCAGCGTGACAGGGGGGACTGGCATTCAGTACTTC	CASSVTGGTGIQYF
TRBV14	NA	TRBJ2-7	NA	TGTGCCAGCAGCCAAGAAGCGACCGCCAGCTCCTACGAGCAGTACTTC	CASSQEATASSYEQYF
TRBV21-1	NA	TRBJ2-1	NA	TGTGCCAGCAGCAAAAAGGGGGCGCGGGGCAATGAGCAGTTCTTC	CASSKKGARGNEQFF
TRBV6-6	TRBD1	TRBJ1-1	NA	TGTGCCAGCAACATACAGGGGGCGAACACTGAAGCTTTCTTT	CASNIQGANTEAFF
TRBV5-1	TRBD2	TRBJ2-5	NA	TGCGCCAGCAGCTTGGCCGGGAGGGGCGCGAGGCAAGAGACCCAGTACTTC	CASSLAGRGARQETQYF
TRBV7-6	TRBD1	TRBJ2-6	NA	TGTGCCAGCAGCGGGGACAGGGCTGGGGCCAACGTCCTGACTTTC	CASSGDRAGANVLTF
TRBV18	NA	TRBJ2-5	NA	TGTGCCAGCTCGTCAGTGTACCAAGAGACCCAGTACTTC	CASSSVYQETQYF
TRBV28	NA	TRBJ1-5	NA	TGTGCCAGCAGTTTGCAGGGTTTTTCGGGCGTGTGGGATCAGCCCCAGCATTTT	CASSLQGFSGVWDQPQHF
TRBV5-8	NA	TRBJ1-5	NA	TGTGCCAGCAGCTTGGGGAGGGATAGCAATCAGCCCCAGCATTTT	CASSLGRDSNQPQHF
TRBV11-2	NA	TRBJ1-1	NA	TGTGCCAGCAGCTTTTGGGGCGGGAACACTGAAGCTTTCTTT	CASSFWGGNTEAFF
TRBV5-6	NA	TRBJ2-2	NA	TGTGCCAGCAGCATACTCGACAGGAAACACACCGGGGAGCTGTTTTTT	CASSILDRKHTGELFF
TRBV11-1	TRBD2	TRBJ2-7	NA	TGTGCCAGCAGCCGCCTTTCCGGGGGGGTTCTTGGGGAGCAGTACTTC	CASSRLSGGVLGEQYF